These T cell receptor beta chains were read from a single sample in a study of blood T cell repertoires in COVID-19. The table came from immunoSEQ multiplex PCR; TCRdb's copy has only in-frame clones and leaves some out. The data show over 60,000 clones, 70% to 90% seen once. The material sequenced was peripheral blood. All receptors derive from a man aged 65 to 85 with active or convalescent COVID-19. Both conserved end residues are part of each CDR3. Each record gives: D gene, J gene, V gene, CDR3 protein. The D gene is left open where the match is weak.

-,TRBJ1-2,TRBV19,CASSLPGALGGYTF
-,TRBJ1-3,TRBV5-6,CASSLVASGNTIYF
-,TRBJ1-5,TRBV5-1,CASSLSTGSGNQPQHF
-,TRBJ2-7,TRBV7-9,CASSPSYEQYF
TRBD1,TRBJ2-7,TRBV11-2,CASSLEAGTGTYEQYF
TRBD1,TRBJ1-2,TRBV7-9,CASSLDGTGGYYGYTF
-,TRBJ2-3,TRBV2,CASARTDTDTQYF
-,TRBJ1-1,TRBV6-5,CASSYGGRLNTEAFF
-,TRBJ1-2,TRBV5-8,CASSYGQISIGYTF
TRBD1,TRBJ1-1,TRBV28,CASSLRPGGREEAFF
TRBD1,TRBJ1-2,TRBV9,CASSLGAGGFGYTF
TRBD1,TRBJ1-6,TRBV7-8,CASSSRQGRDSPLHF
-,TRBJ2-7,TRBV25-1,CASCQVGEQYF
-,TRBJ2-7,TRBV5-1,CASSMSGVTSYEQYF
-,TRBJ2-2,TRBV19,CASSNGPGELFF
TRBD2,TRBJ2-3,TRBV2,CASSASGGVGTQYF
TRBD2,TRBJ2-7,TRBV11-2,CASSPVAGGSYEQYF
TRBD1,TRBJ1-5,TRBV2,CASSDPGTGRINLQPQHF
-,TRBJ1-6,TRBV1,CTSSQALDRDNSPLHF
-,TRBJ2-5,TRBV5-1,CASTLGGLQETQYF
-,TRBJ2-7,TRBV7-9,CASSLVQGNYEQYF
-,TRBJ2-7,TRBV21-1,CASSVLSRRLLAGAVYF
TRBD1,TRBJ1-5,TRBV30,CAWQGGNQPQHF
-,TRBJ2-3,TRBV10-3,CAIREGGGTDTQYF
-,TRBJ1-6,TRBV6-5,CASRQGGSYNSPLHF